This TCR beta chain was retrieved from a study of CD8+ T cells in alopecia areata. Study information: A 6-month period off drug followed tofacitinib, which lasted 6 to 18 months.

Following RNA extraction, reverse transcription yielded cDNA that acted as the sequencing template. Assay used: immunoSEQ multiplex PCR; TCRdb lists only in-frame clones, some missing. The data contain approximately 200,000 clones, about three fifths of them singletons. This CDR3 spans 18 amino acids. V lost 4 bases and J lost 4; bases outside the gene matches: 13. Germline CDR1 and CDR2: MGHRA and YSYEKL. Study-wide points: Significant decreases in scalp clonality and expanded CD8+ clones followed tofacitinib treatment. Tofacitinib did not eliminate many expanded lesional clones from scalp or blood. In lesional scalp, particularly from alopecia totalis/universalis, clonality was higher than in normal scalp.

Treatment denoted: oral pan-JAK inhibitor, 5-10 mg twice daily. About this clone itself: Its antigen is unidentified.

This receptor was identified in a human donor with alopecia areata. This specimen consisted of CD4+ T cells sorted from blood, obtained at week 4, from a patient treated with tofacitinib. V usage is TRBV4-1 and J usage is TRBJ2-5; TRBD2 matches 12 bases. CDR3 DNA: TGCGCCAGCAGCCTACGGACTAGCGGGACTAGAGTGGGAGAGACCCAGTACTTC. Translating gives CASSLRTSGTRVGETQYF.